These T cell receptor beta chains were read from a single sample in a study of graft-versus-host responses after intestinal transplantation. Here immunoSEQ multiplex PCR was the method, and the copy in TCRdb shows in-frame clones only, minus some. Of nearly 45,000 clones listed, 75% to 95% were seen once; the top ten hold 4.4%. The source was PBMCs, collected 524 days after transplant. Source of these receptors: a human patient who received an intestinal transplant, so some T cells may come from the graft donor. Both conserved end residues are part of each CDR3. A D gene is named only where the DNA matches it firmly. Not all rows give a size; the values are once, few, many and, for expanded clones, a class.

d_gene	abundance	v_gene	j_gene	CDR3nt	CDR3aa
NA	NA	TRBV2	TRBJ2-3	TGTGCCAGCAGTGAAGCGCGATCTGGCACAGATACGCAGTATTTT	CASSEARSGTDTQYF
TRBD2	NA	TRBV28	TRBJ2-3	TGTGCCAGCAGTTCGTCACTAGCGTTGAGGCCAGATACGCAGTATTTT	CASSSSLALRPDTQYF
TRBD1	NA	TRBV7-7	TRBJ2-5	TGTGCTAGCAGCCCTGACCGCCAGGGGGTCCGGCGGAGAAAAGAAGAGACCCAGTACTTC	CASSPDRQGVRRRKEETQYF
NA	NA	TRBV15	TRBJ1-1	TGTGCCACCAGCAGAGATCAGGGGATGAACACTGAAGCTTTCTTT	CATSRDQGMNTEAFF
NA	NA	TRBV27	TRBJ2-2	TGTGCCAGCAGTTTATCGACCCTCTCCAGCGGGGAGCTGTTTTTT	CASSLSTLSSGELFF
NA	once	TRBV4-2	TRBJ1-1	TGTGCCAGCAGCCAAGAAAGGGGGTTACGGACTGAAGCTTTCTTT	CASSQERGLRTEAFF
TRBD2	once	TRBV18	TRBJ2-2	TGTGCCAGCTCACCGGGGGCGGGAGGAATCACCGGGGAGCTGTTTTTT	CASSPGAGGITGELFF
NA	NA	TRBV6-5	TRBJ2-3	TGTGCCAGCAGTTATAGTTGGCCCACAGATACGCAGTATTTT	CASSYSWPTDTQYF
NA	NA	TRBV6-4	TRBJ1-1	TGTGCCAGCAGGGAACAGCCTATGAACACTGAAGCTTTCTTT	CASREQPMNTEAFF
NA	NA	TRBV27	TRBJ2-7	TGTGCCAGCGGGTCCCCACGCGACGTCTACGAGCAGTACTTC	CASGSPRDVYEQYF
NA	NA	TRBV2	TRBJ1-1	TGTGCCAGCAGCGCAGGGAACACTGAAGCTTTCTTT	CASSAGNTEAFF
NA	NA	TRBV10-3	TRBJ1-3	TGTGCCATCAGACCGCAGGGGAGTGGAAACACCATATATTTT	CAIRPQGSGNTIYF
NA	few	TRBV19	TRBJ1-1	TGTGCCAGTAGTCTGATCATGAACACTGAAGCTTTCTTT	CASSLIMNTEAFF
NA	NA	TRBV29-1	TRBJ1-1	TGCAGCGTTAGCACTGAAGCTTTCTTT	CSVSTEAFF
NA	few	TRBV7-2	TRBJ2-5	TGTGCCAGCAGCTCCTCGAGGGAGACCCAGTACTTC	CASSSSRETQYF
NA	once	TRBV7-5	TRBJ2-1	TGTGCCAGCAGCTTAACTGGGAACAATGAGCAGTTCTTC	CASSLTGNNEQFF
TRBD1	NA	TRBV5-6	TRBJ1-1	TGTGCCAGCAGCCATACGACAGGGGCGGGGGATATGAACACTGAAGCTTTCTTT	CASSHTTGAGDMNTEAFF
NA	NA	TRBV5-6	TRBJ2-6	TGTGCCAGCAGCTTGGGCGGGACTGGGGCCAACGTCCTGACTTTC	CASSLGGTGANVLTF
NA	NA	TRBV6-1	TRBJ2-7	TGTGCCAGCGACCACTTCTACGAGCAGTACTTC	CASDHFYEQYF
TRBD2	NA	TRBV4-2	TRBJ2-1	TGTGCCAGCAGCCAGTCACTAGCGGGAACGTACAATGAGCAGTTCTTC	CASSQSLAGTYNEQFF
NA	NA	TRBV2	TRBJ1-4	TGTGCCAGCAGCCATGACAGGCCAACTAATGAAAAACTGTTTTTT	CASSHDRPTNEKLFF
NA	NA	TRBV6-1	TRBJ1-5	TGTGCCAGCAGTAGTCATCAGCCCCAGCATTTT	CASSSHQPQHF
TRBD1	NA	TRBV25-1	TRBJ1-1	TGTGCCAGCAGTGAATATATAGGGACAGGGGGCACTGAAGCTTTCTTT	CASSEYIGTGGTEAFF
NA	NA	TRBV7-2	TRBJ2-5	TGTGCCAGCAGCCCCAAAGAGACCCAGTACTTC	CASSPKETQYF
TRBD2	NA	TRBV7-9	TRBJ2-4	TGTGCCAGCAGCCCGGACCTAGCGGCCAACATTCAGTACTTC	CASSPDLAANIQYF
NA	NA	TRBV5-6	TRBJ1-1	TGTGCCAGCAGCGTGGGACGTATCACTGAAGCTTTCTTT	CASSVGRITEAFF
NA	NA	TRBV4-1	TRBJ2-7	TGCGCCAGCAGCCGTCAACCGGGGCCCTCGGGTTGGGAGCAGTACTTC	CASSRQPGPSGWEQYF
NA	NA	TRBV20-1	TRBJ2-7	TGCAGTGCTAGTAATGAACGCGAGCAGTACTTC	CSASNEREQYF
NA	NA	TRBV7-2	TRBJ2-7	TGTGCCAGCAGCTTAGGTCCGGGAGCGCAGGTAAAAACCTACGAGCAGTACTTC	CASSLGPGAQVKTYEQYF
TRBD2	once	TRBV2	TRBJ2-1	TGTGCCAGCAGTGGGGCGGGAGCAATTTACAATGAGCAGTTCTTC	CASSGAGAIYNEQFF
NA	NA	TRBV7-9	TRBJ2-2	TGTGCCAGCAGCTCGCCGAACACCGGGGAGCTGTTTTTT	CASSSPNTGELFF
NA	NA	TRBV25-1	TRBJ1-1	TGTGCCAGCAGAGAACGGGGCACATCACTGGGGATGAACACTGAAGCTTTCTTT	CASRERGTSLGMNTEAFF
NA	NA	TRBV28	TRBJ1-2	TGTGCCAGCAGTCCCGTAGGAGGGGCCTACTTCTATGGCTACACCTTC	CASSPVGGAYFYGYTF
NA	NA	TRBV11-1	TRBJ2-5	TGTGCCAGCAGCTTAGGGACAGCCCAAGAGACCCAGTACTTC	CASSLGTAQETQYF
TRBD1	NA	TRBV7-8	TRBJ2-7	TGTGCCAGCAGTGTAGCAGAACAGGGGGCCTACGAGCAGTACTTC	CASSVAEQGAYEQYF
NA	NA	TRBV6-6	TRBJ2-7	TGTGCCAGCAGTCACGCACGAGATTACGAGCAGTACTTC	CASSHARDYEQYF
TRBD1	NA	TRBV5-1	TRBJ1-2	TGCGCCAGCAGCTCAACGGGACAGGCCCGGGCATATGGCTACACCTTC	CASSSTGQARAYGYTF